This T cell receptor beta chain stems from a study of T cells in Graves' hyperthyroidism and ophthalmopathy. Findings of the study overall: Most clonotypes expanded in the thyroid (above 0.001) were also present in blood.

RNA transcripts provided the source from which TCR beta CDR3 regions were amplified. With the HTBI primer set, the TCR CDR3 went through a first round of RT-PCR. A single record per CDR3 protein comes from TCRdb applying MiXCR to the multiplex PCR reads. The sample records about 640,000 distinct CDR3 sequences, around 20% being singletons. This clonotype was found a few times. Its antigen is still unknown. Patients affected by ophthalmopathy presented a Clinical Activity Score of at least 3, a NOSPECS grade of at least 4, and disease duration below 3 months. Not enrolled were patients with uncontrolled infection, other autoimmune disease, pregnancy or lactation. The ends lost 6 bases at V and 5 bases at J; junction bases unmatched: 4. The CDR3 sequence is 14 residues long. Germline CDR1 SNHLY, CDR2 FYNNEI.

V is TRBV2 and J is TRBJ2-3, with 11 bases aligning to TRBD2. The sequence derives from a man under 40 with Graves' ophthalmopathy. Input material: blood. CDR3 amino acids: CASSTGTSGDTQYF. The CDR3 bases are TGTGCCAGCAGCACCGGGACTAGCGGAGATACGCAGTATTTT.